This paragraph reports one TCR beta chain. The antigen remains unidentified. This sample was included in a study of cytomegalovirus exposure and HLA in healthy donors. The study ran its PCR with 60 Vbeta and 13 Jbeta primers. Data came from immunoSEQ multiplex PCR; TCRdb stores just in-frame clones and leaves some out. The sample has approximately 130,000 clones, over 65% seen once. Findings and caveats of the study: Analyzed later, association rates of TCRs varied across HLA loci, with DRB1 most and HLA-C fewest. Sequencing depth roughly uniform across donors was assumed in presence/absence analyses. In terms of immune exposure information, only CMV serostatus was available.

The sample taken for sequencing was PBMCs. This sequence was found in a man aged 50 to 59 in good health and CMV-seronegative.

In DNA form, the CDR3 reads TGTGCCAGCTCACAACAAGCGGGAGGGCTTTCTTACGAGCAGTACTTC. It translates to CASSQQAGGLSYEQYF. This sequence joins TRBV18 and TRBJ2-7, with 10 bases identical to TRBD2. Germline trimming cut 4 bases from V and 4 bases from J; bases unmatched to any gene: 10. The CDR3 is 16 residues long. Looked up from germline, CDR1 is KGHSH and CDR2 is LQKENI.